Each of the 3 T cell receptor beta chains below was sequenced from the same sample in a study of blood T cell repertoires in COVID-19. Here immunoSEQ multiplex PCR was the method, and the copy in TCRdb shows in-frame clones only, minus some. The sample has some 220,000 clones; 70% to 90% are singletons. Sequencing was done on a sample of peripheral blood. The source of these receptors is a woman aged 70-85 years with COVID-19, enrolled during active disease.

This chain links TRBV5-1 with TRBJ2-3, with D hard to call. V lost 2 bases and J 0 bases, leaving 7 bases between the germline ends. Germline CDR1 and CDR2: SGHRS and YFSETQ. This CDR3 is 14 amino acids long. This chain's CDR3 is CASSFFGSTDTQYF. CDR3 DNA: TGCGCCAGCAGCTTCTTCGGGAGCACAGATACGCAGTATTTT.

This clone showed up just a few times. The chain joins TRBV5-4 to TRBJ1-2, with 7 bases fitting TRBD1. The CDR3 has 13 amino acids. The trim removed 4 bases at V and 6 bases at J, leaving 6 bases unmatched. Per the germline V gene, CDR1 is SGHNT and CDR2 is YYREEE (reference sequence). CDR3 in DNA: TGTGCCAGCAGCCTACCAGGGACAGATGGCTACACCTTC. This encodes CASSLPGTDGYTF.

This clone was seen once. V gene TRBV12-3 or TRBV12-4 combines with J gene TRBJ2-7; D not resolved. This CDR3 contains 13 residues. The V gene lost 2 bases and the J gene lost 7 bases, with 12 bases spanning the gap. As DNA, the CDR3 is TGTGCCAGCAGTTTAAAAGCCCCCGGGGAGCAGTACTTC. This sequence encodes CASSLKAPGEQYF.